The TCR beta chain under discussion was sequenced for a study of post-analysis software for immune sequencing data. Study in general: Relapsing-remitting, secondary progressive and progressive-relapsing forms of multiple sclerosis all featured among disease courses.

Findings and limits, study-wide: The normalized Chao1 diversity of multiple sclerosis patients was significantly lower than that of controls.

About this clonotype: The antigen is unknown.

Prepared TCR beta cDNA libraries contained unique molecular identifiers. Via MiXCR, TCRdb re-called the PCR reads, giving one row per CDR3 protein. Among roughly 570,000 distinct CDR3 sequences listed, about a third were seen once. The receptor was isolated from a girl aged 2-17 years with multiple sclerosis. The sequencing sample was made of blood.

CDR3 coding DNA: TGTGCCAGCAGTCCTGGTTCCCTCAATGAGCAGTTCTTC. Translated, it gives CASSPGSLNEQFF. The rearrangement links TRBV3-1 to TRBJ2-1; D call uncertain. Trimming shortened V by 6 bases and J by 6 bases, and 12 bases separated the two germline ends. The CDR3 runs to 13 residues. Germline V gene sequence: CDR1 LGHDT, CDR2 YNNKEL (reference sequence).